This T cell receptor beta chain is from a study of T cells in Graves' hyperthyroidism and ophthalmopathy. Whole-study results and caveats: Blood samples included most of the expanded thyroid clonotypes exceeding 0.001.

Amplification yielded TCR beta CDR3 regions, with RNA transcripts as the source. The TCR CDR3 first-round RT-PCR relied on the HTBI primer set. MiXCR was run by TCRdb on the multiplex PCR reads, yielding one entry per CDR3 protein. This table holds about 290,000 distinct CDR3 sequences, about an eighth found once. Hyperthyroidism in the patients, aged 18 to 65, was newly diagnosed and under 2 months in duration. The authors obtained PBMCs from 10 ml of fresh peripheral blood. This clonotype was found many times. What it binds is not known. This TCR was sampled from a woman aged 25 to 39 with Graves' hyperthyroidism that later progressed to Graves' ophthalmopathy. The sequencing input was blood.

In nucleotides, the CDR3 is TGCAGCGCCCGTTCCAGGGGTTTTTACAATGAGCAGTTCTTC. Amino acid sequence: CSARSRGFYNEQFF. The chain uses TRBV29-1 and TRBJ2-1; weak D call: TRBD1 (6 bases). Trimming shortened V by 7 bases and J by 4 bases, and 17 bases separated the two germline ends. This CDR3 is built from 14 residues. Germline assignment: CDR1 SQVTM and CDR2 ANQGSEA.